This entry lists 23 T cell receptor beta chains sequenced from one sample in a study of post-analysis software for immune sequencing data. Study-level findings and limits: Controls had lower frequencies than patients of roughly five TRBV segments, which included TRBV5-6, TRBV5-1 and TRBV20-1.

Unique-molecular-identifier-tagged TCR beta cDNA libraries were used. TCRdb re-called the PCR reads with MiXCR, one entry per CDR3 protein. Seen here are around 710,000 distinct CDR3 sequences, 35% to 55% observed once, and the top ten hold roughly 4.9%. For these receptors, no antigen is known. Sequenced material: blood. The receptors here all came from a girl aged 10 to 17 with multiple sclerosis.

Only a few counts were recorded for this clonotype. The chain employs TRBV7-2 and TRBJ1-2, with 8 positions matching TRBD1. This CDR3 contains 14 residues. CDR1 is SGHTA and CDR2 is FQGNSA in the germline V gene. The V segment lost 5 bases and the J segment 4 bases; nucleotides outside the gene matches: 6. CDR3 region: CASSLSDRVYGYTF. DNA for the CDR3: TGTGCCAGCAGCCTCTCGGACAGGGTCTATGGCTACACCTTC.

This rearrangement joins TRBV5-1 to TRBJ2-1; D might be TRBD1 (5 bases). V dropped 7 bases and J dropped 3 bases, with 11 bases sitting between them. This CDR3 has 13 residues. Germline CDR1 reads SGHRS; CDR2 reads YFSETQ. This CDR3 is CASGWTYYNEQFF. The CDR3 region has the DNA TGCGCCAGCGGATGGACATACTACAATGAGCAGTTCTTC.

This chain links TRBV29-1 with TRBJ2-5; possible D gene TRBD2, 5 bases. TRBJ2-7 explains the end of the DNA better; the J call may be wrong. This CDR3 is 15 amino acids long. Germline V gives CDR1 SQVTM, CDR2 ANQGSEA. The CDR3 DNA sequence: TGCAGCGCCACTCTTGGGCGGGTGGGGTCCAACGAGCAGTACTTC. Amino acid sequence: CSATLGRVGSNEQYF.

V usage is TRBV20-1 and J usage is TRBJ1-2; no clear D. V was shortened by 3 bases and J by 5 bases, with 10 bases between the two germline ends. Germline CDR1 is DFQATT and CDR2 is SNEGSKA (reference sequence). The CDR3 contains 12 residues. Here the CDR3 DNA reads TGCAGTGCTAGTCCCCCGGGGTATGGCTACACCTTC. It encodes CSASPPGYGYTF.

V usage is TRBV9 and J usage is TRBJ2-7; TRBD1 agrees at 12 bases. The DNA end favors TRBJ2-5, so the J call may be wrong. This CDR3 region has 17 residues. In germline, CDR1 is SGDLS, CDR2 YYNGEE. This chain's CDR3 is CASSVSPGQGAGETQYF. CDR3 nucleotides: TGTGCCAGCAGCGTATCCCCGGGACAGGGGGCTGGAGAGACCCAGTACTTC.

V gene TRBV7-2 combines with J gene TRBJ1-1; D may be TRBD1 (5 bases). With 6 bases removed from V and 9 bases from J, the gap between germline ends came to 14 bases. This CDR3 region has 12 residues. CDR1 is SGHTA and CDR2 is FQGNSA in the germline V gene. CDR3 in amino acids: CASRARDGKAFF. Written as DNA, the CDR3 is TGTGCCAGCAGGGCCCGGGACGGAAAAGCTTTCTTT.

This clonotype has just a few counts. This sequence joins TRBV20-1 and TRBJ2-3, with D perhaps assigned TRBD1 or TRBD2 (5 bases each). V lost 6 bases, J lost 1 base, and 11 bases lay in between. The CDR3 spans 13 residues. Germline CDR1 and CDR2: DFQATT and SNEGSKA (reference sequence). The CDR3 reads CSAQLGGTDTQYF. The CDR3 DNA is TGCAGTGCCCAGCTGGGGGGCACAGATACGCAGTATTTT.

This clonotype was observed a few times. The V call is TRBV20-1, the J call TRBJ2-1; 12 nucleotides line up with TRBD2. V lost 4 bases and J lost 9; bases outside the gene matches: 7. Germline V CDR1 and CDR2: DFQATT, SNEGSKA (reference sequence). CDR3 length: 14 amino acids. The CDR3 DNA reads as TGCAGTGCTACGACTAGCGGGAGTTTAAGTGAGCAGTTCTTC. Its translation is CSATTSGSLSEQFF.

The chain uses TRBV7-2 and TRBJ2-2; D is perhaps TRBD1 or TRBD2 (6 bases each). The CDR3 consists of 13 residues. Per germline, CDR1 SGHTA and CDR2 FQGNSA. Trimming pared 8 bases from V and 6 bases from J, leaving 13 bases between. The CDR3 sequence is CASYGGLPGELFF. CDR3 DNA sequence: TGTGCCAGCTACGGGGGCCTCCCCGGGGAGCTGTTTTTT.

The chain couples TRBV20-1 to TRBJ2-4; perhaps TRBD1 as D (6 bases). From germline, CDR1 is DFQATT and CDR2 SNEGSKA (reference sequence). The CDR3 length is 14 residues. The germline V and J ends were trimmed by 5 bases and 2 bases, with 13 bases remaining between them. For the CDR3, the DNA is TGCAGTGCTGATAACAGGGAGACCAAAAACATTCAGTACTTC. It encodes CSADNRETKNIQYF.

V gene TRBV25-1 combines with J gene TRBJ2-1, with D possibly being TRBD1 or TRBD2 (5 bases each). The germline gives CDR1 MGHDK, CDR2 SYGVNS. Between the trimmed V and J ends, which lost 3 bases and 0 bases, there was a span of 18 bases. The CDR3 has 18 amino acids. The CDR3, as DNA: TGTGCCAGCAGTGACCCCGGGGCCCGCCCTAGCTCCTACAATGAGCAGTTCTTC. Translated: CASSDPGARPSSYNEQFF. The whole variable domain, remainder taken from reference TRBV25-1 and TRBJ2-1, is EADIYQTPRYLVIGTGKKITLECSQTMGHDKMYWYQQDPGMELHLIHYSYGVNSTEKGDLSSESTVSRIRTEHFPLTLESARPSHTSQYLCASSDPGARPSSYNEQFFGPGTRLTVL.

This sequence joins TRBV24-1 and TRBJ2-7; 7 bases fit TRBD1. This CDR3 is 15 amino acids long. Trimming at V came to 3 bases and at J to 1 base, leaving 5 bases not matched to a gene. Germline V gene lookup returns CDR1 KGHDR and CDR2 SFDVKD. CDR3 sequence: CATSDNRGTSYEQYF. CDR3 nucleotide sequence: TGTGCCACCAGTGATAACAGGGGAACGTCCTACGAGCAGTACTTC.

The genes are TRBV7-9 and TRBJ2-1; 11 bases are a match to TRBD2. This CDR3 is built from 16 residues. The V segment lost 4 bases and the J segment 3 bases; nucleotides outside the gene matches: 5. Germline V CDR1 and CDR2: SEHNR, FQNEAQ (reference sequence). The chain's CDR3 is CASSSGTSGFYNEQFF. In nucleotides, the CDR3 is TGTGCCAGCAGCTCGGGGACTAGCGGATTCTACAATGAGCAGTTCTTC.

This clonotype was observed a few times. V and J are TRBV7-2 and TRBJ2-7, with 8 bases aligning to TRBD2. The germline V gene encodes CDR1 SGHTA and CDR2 FQGNSA. The J segment lost 7 bases and the V segment lost 8 bases, leaving 16 bases of the junction unmatched. The CDR3 runs to 15 residues. CDR3 in amino acids: CASVTQRGIYNEQYF. The CDR3 nucleotides are TGTGCCAGCGTGACCCAGCGGGGGATCTACAATGAGCAGTACTTC.

The rearrangement uses TRBV7-8 and TRBJ2-7; 10 positions agree with TRBD2. The CDR3 extends over 14 amino acids. CDR1 is SGHVS, CDR2 FQNEAQ, per germline. Losses at the gene ends were 8 bases for V and 3 bases for J; bases not matched to a gene: 7. CDR3 amino acids: CASVALAGVYEQYF. The CDR3 nucleotides are TGTGCCAGCGTGGCCCTAGCGGGAGTCTACGAGCAGTACTTC.

The chain joins TRBV7-9 to TRBJ2-3, with 13 bases identical to TRBD2. CDR3 size: 15 residues. The junction had 7 bases not matched to a gene; V was cut back by 4 bases and J by 9 bases. CDR1 and CDR2 (germline): SEHNR, FQNEAQ (reference sequence). Here the CDR3 DNA reads TGTGCCAGCAGCTCCCACGGGACTAGCGGGGAGACGCAGTATTTT. Translated, it gives CASSSHGTSGETQYF.

The V call is TRBV12-3 or TRBV12-4, the J call TRBJ2-5; TRBD1 is a possible D gene (6 bases). The CDR3 runs 15 residues. V lost 1 base and J lost 5, with 14 bases in between. This CDR3 reads CASSLVTGWTETQYF. CDR3 bases: TGTGCCAGCAGTTTAGTGACAGGTTGGACGGAGACCCAGTACTTC.

In this sample, this clonotype turned up a few times. The genes are TRBV5-1 and TRBJ2-6, with a tentative D call TRBD1 (5 bases). The CDR3 extends over 16 amino acids. Germline-derived CDR1 and CDR2 are SGHRS and YFSETQ. V dropped 4 bases and J dropped 4 bases, with 15 bases sitting between them. CDR3 nucleotides: TGCGCCAGCAGCACCACCCAGGGTGCCGGGGCCAACGTCCTGACTTTC. Its protein product is CASSTTQGAGANVLTF.

The gene calls are TRBV3-1 and TRBJ1-1, with TRBD1 as a possible D gene (5 bases). This CDR3 contains 15 residues. Trimming took off 1 base at V and 0 bases at J, with 9 bases between the two ends. The germline CDR1 and CDR2 sequences are LGHDT and YNNKEL (reference sequence). Here the CDR3 reads CASSQGWGLNTEAFF. In DNA, the CDR3 is TGTGCCAGCAGCCAAGGGTGGGGCCTGAACACTGAAGCTTTCTTT.

In its sample, this clonotype was seen a few times. The rearrangement joins TRBV12-3 or TRBV12-4 to TRBJ2-3, with D hard to call. Trimming took off 2 bases at V and 8 bases at J, with 11 bases between the two ends. The CDR3 has 13 amino acids. CDR3 amino acids: CASSLSSEGTQYF. For the CDR3, the DNA is TGTGCCAGCAGTTTAAGTTCGGAAGGTACGCAGTATTTT.

This clonotype was picked up a small number of times. The chain employs TRBV12-3 or TRBV12-4 and TRBJ2-7; D remains unclear. The DNA end is more similar to TRBJ2-5, so the J call may be wrong. The CDR3 totals 13 residues. As DNA, the CDR3 is TGTGCCAGTTGGGGTAGGGCGAGGGAGACCCAGTACTTC. Encoded protein: CASWGRARETQYF.

The V call is TRBV27, the J call TRBJ2-3; 10 bases are a match to TRBD1. V shed 6 bases and J 2 bases; nucleotides not matched to a gene: 8. CDR1 MNHEY and CDR2 SMNVEV come from the germline V gene (reference sequence). CDR3 length: 16 amino acids. The CDR3 sequence is CASRPPGQGITDTQYF. The CDR3 DNA sequence: TGTGCCAGCAGGCCTCCGGGACAGGGGATCACAGATACGCAGTATTTT.

The chain couples TRBV24-1 to TRBJ1-4, with TRBD1 matching over 8 bases. The CDR3 is 14 amino acids. Germline V CDR1 and CDR2: KGHDR, SFDVKD. Trimming at V came to 4 bases and at J to 5 bases, leaving 2 bases not matched to a gene. The CDR3 loop is CATSETGGNEKLFF. The CDR3 DNA sequence: TGTGCCACCAGTGAAACAGGGGGGAATGAAAAACTGTTTTTT.